Given below is one T cell receptor (beta chain) in context. This clonotype occurred a few times. The antigen it recognizes is unknown. Qualities for individual bases were not recorded, and no much larger clone is one base off. Per the publication, the treatment or condition label means: allogeneic hematopoietic cell transplantation with graft depleted of TCRalphabeta T cells and CD19 B cells. The transplant recipients were children given TCRalphabeta/CD19-depleted allogeneic hematopoietic cell grafts. This sample was included in a study of T-cell reconstitution after alpha-beta-depleted transplantation in children (dated by TCRdb to the mid-2010s). Notes on the research overall: Using TCR repertoire profiling, the study quantitatively followed how T-cell immune reconstitution unfolded in children after TCRalphabeta/CD19-depleted allogeneic hematopoietic cell transplantation. Overall results and qualifications from the work: The apparently early alphabetaT-cell count recovery about two months after transplant was reportedly dependent on only several hundred rapidly expanded clones derived from non-depleted graft cells. The frequencies of hyperexpanded clones fell over the following months, and after one year, T-cell counts and TCRbeta diversity were mostly attributed to newly produced T cells. The high TCRbeta diversity at day 60 in some patients was ascribed to recipient T cells and intrathymic progenitors that had survived conditioning.

Library preparation was by PCR. The instrument was an Illumina HiSeq 2500. To normalize quantification of the TCRbeta repertoire, the TCR libraries were built with molecular barcoding that relied on unique molecular identifiers. TCRdb reanalyzed the raw reads on its own, using fastp at Q25 for trimming and MiXCR for clone calling, and kept in-frame beta chains. Identical CDR3 proteins give one entry, which carries the most common genes and DNA. Within this sample are 80,000 or so distinct CDR3 sequences, with roughly 14% of them counted one time only. Roughly 30% of the sample lies in the top ten. The germline V gene (reference sequence) provides CDR1 MNHEY and CDR2 SMNVEV. Spanning cysteine to phenylalanine, the CDR3 consists of 13 amino acids. The CDR3 DNA has 39 bases and is translated from base 1. V sheds 8 bases and J sheds 8 bases, leaving 18 bases between their ends.

The source of this sequence is a male patient between 2 and 10 years old who had a stem cell transplant for acute lymphoblastic leukemia, so the T cells may come from the graft donor. This sample comprised PBMCs, mostly from graft donor cells, obtained 180 days after TCRalphabeta/CD19-depleted stem cell transplant. The chain links TRBV27 with TRBJ1-2, with the D gene call left open. Read as DNA, the sequence is TGTGCCAGCCGGCAGAGGCGGACGGGAGGCTACACCTTC. It encodes CASRQRRTGGYTF.